Presented here are 2 T cell receptor beta chains from one specimen sequenced in a study of T cells in Graves' hyperthyroidism and ophthalmopathy. The CDR3 regions of TCR beta were amplified from RNA transcripts. A first-round RT-PCR of the TCR CDR3 used the HTBI primer set. TCRdb processed the multiplex PCR reads anew with MiXCR; each CDR3 protein has one entry. The sample holds roughly 550,000 distinct CDR3 sequences, about 16% seen once. The specimen was blood. The receptors derive from a woman aged 30 to 39 with Graves' ophthalmopathy.

In this sample, this clonotype turned up many times. This chain connects TRBV11-2 to TRBJ2-1; 8 bases map to TRBD2. This CDR3 is built from 14 residues. J lost 7 bases, V lost 5 bases, and 7 bases had no gene match. Germline loops: CDR1 SGHAT, CDR2 FQNNGV. In DNA form, the CDR3 reads TGTGCCAGCAGCGTTGGCGGGAGGCTGAATGAGCAGTTCTTC. Translated, it gives CASSVGGRLNEQFF.

This clonotype was observed at least ten times. The V call is TRBV20-1, the J call TRBJ2-1, with TRBD1 identical over 8 bases. Germline CDR1 DFQATT, CDR2 SNEGSKA (reference sequence). This CDR3 is built from 14 residues. J was trimmed by 6 bases and V by 4 bases; bases with no gene match: 8. CDR3 residues: CSATPGTGINEQFF. DNA for the CDR3: TGCAGTGCTACCCCCGGGACAGGCATCAATGAGCAGTTCTTC.